The sequence of this T cell receptor beta chain was determined in a study of identical twins. Study-wide results and caveats: Excess twin sharing in beta out-of-frame sequences was weaker. Models, which agreed with sharing between unrelated individuals, nonetheless underestimated the out-of-frame TCR alpha sharing seen in monozygotic twins.

Trimming pared 2 bases from V and 0 bases from J, leaving 11 bases between. This CDR3 spans 14 amino acids. Germline V lookup: CDR1 DFQATT, CDR2 SNEGSKA (reference sequence). Template switching, a step in the protocol, added a universal primer site, and cDNA carried unique molecular identifiers. TCRdb redid the calling of the 5' RACE reads with MiXCR, one entry per CDR3 protein. The data contain 520,000 or so distinct CDR3 sequences, roughly 21% of them singletons. This clonotype was seen only a few times. Antigen specificity is unknown. The same sample was also used in a study of T cells expressing NK-cell markers. Per that study: Just one sequenced donor of eight was HCMV-seronegative, while seven were seropositive.

J is TRBJ2-7 and V is TRBV20-1, with D perhaps matching TRBD2 (5 bases). Sequencing was done on a sample of CD4+ T cells sorted from blood. The origin of this receptor is a woman aged 18-29 years in good health. CDR3 region: CSARPRLSSYEQYF. In DNA form, the CDR3 reads TGCAGTGCTAGACCTAGACTATCCTCCTACGAGCAGTACTTC.